This T cell receptor beta chain was recorded in a study of graft-versus-host responses after intestinal transplantation. Per the germline V gene, CDR1 is SQVTM and CDR2 is ANQGSEA. V was cut by 8 bases and J by 1 base, with 18 bases left in between. The CDR3 spans 16 residues. This clone was detected once. Repertoires were generated with immunoSEQ multiplex PCR, while TCRdb's copy carries only in-frame clones and drops some. This table has some 39,000 clones, 80% to 95% appearing once. This clonotype was obtained from a human patient who received an intestinal transplant, so some T cells may come from the graft donor. The sequenced sample was PBMCs, obtained 734 days after intestinal transplantation. The chain combines TRBV29-1 with TRBJ2-6; the D gene is possibly TRBD1 (6 bases). The CDR3 coding sequence is TGCAGCCCGATGAAACAGGGCCGGTCTGGGGCCAACGTCCTGACTTTC. Protein: CSPMKQGRSGANVLTF.